A selection of T cell receptor beta chains follows, all from one sample in a study of blood T cell repertoires in COVID-19. Sequencing was performed with immunoSEQ multiplex PCR; in TCRdb, only in-frame clones are kept and a portion is missing. This table holds about 210,000 clones, 88% found once. The sequenced material came from peripheral blood. These receptors were collected from a man between 18 and 35 years old with active or convalescent COVID-19. Each CDR3 is given with its conserved first and last residue. D genes are given only for firm matches. Clone size is given for some rows only: seen once, a few or many times, or a class if the clone is expanded.

size: .
J: TRBJ1-5
D: .
V: TRBV6-5
DNA: TGTGCCAGCAGCGGACAGATCTATAGCAATCAGCCCCAGCATTTT
CDR3: CASSGQIYSNQPQHF

size: .
J: TRBJ1-6
D: .
V: TRBV13
DNA: TGTGCCAGCAGCTTACGGGGAGGTAATTCACCCCTCCACTTT
CDR3: CASSLRGGNSPLHF

size: .
J: TRBJ1-3
D: .
V: TRBV18
DNA: TGTGCCAGCTCACCAATAACAGGCACTGGAAACACCATATATTTT
CDR3: CASSPITGTGNTIYF

size: .
J: TRBJ2-7
D: .
V: TRBV3-1/TRBV3-2
DNA: TGTGCCAGCAGCACTCCCTACGAGCAGTACTTC
CDR3: CASSTPYEQYF

size: .
J: TRBJ2-1
D: TRBD1
V: TRBV19
DNA: TGTGCCAGTTGGGGGACAGGGCTCGATGAGCAGTTCTTC
CDR3: CASWGTGLDEQFF

size: .
J: TRBJ1-2
D: .
V: TRBV5-6
DNA: TGTGCCAGCAGCTGGCCCGAAGCAGAGGGCAGCTATGGCTACACCTTC
CDR3: CASSWPEAEGSYGYTF

size: .
J: TRBJ1-1
D: .
V: TRBV30
DNA: TGTGCCTGGAGTGGAGGGGCGGGAGATGAAGCTTTCTTT
CDR3: CAWSGGAGDEAFF

size: .
J: TRBJ1-5
D: .
V: TRBV30
DNA: TGTGCCTGGAGTGACGGGCTCTGGGGCAGCAATCAGCCCCAGCATTTT
CDR3: CAWSDGLWGSNQPQHF

size: once
J: TRBJ2-7
D: .
V: TRBV27
DNA: TGTGCCAGCAGCAACCAGGCGACAAACCCCTACGAGCAGTACTTC
CDR3: CASSNQATNPYEQYF

size: .
J: TRBJ1-1
D: .
V: TRBV6-1
DNA: TGTGCCAGCAGTGATGTCTCGGGACTAAAAAACACTGAAGCTTTCTTT
CDR3: CASSDVSGLKNTEAFF

size: .
J: TRBJ1-1
D: .
V: TRBV9
DNA: TGTGCCAGCAGCGCGGACACGGATAACACTGAAGCTTTCTTT
CDR3: CASSADTDNTEAFF

size: .
J: TRBJ2-3
D: .
V: TRBV9
DNA: TGTGCCAGCAGCGGAAAGGACACAGCAGATACGCAGTATTTT
CDR3: CASSGKDTADTQYF

size: .
J: TRBJ1-1
D: .
V: TRBV4-1
DNA: TGCGCCAGCAGTCAGATGGGGGGGGACGAAGACACTGAAGCTTTCTTT
CDR3: CASSQMGGDEDTEAFF

size: .
J: TRBJ2-3
D: .
V: TRBV2
DNA: TGTGCCAGCAGGGTGACACTCGGCACAGATACGCAGTATTTT
CDR3: CASRVTLGTDTQYF

size: .
J: TRBJ1-3
D: .
V: TRBV7-9
DNA: TGTGCCAGCAGCCTACATTTCGGGGGGCGCGTGGGAAACACCATATATTTT
CDR3: CASSLHFGGRVGNTIYF

size: .
J: TRBJ2-7
D: TRBD1
V: TRBV4-1
DNA: TGCGCCAGCAGCCAAGAGGGACAGGTCCTCGAGCAGTACTTC
CDR3: CASSQEGQVLEQYF

size: .
J: TRBJ1-4
D: .
V: TRBV3-1/TRBV3-2
DNA: TGTGCCAGCAGCCAAGGCGCAGGGGTTGGTGAAAAACTGTTTTTT
CDR3: CASSQGAGVGEKLFF

size: once
J: TRBJ1-5
D: .
V: TRBV28
DNA: TGTGCCAGCAGGCCATCAGGGGCTAGCAATCAGCCCCAGCATTTT
CDR3: CASRPSGASNQPQHF

size: once
J: TRBJ2-3
D: .
V: TRBV5-5
DNA: TGTGCCAGCAGCTTGAGTCTTGCGCGAGGTTCCGACAGATACGCAGTATTT
CDR3: CASSLSLARGSDRYAVF

size: few
J: TRBJ1-1
D: .
V: TRBV28
DNA: TGTGCCAGCAGTTTACCAGGGGCTGGGAGAACTGAAGCTTTCTTT
CDR3: CASSLPGAGRTEAFF

size: .
J: TRBJ2-1
D: .
V: TRBV24-1
DNA: TGTGCCACCAGTGATGCAGGACTGGGAAGCTCCTACAATGAGCAGTTCTTC
CDR3: CATSDAGLGSSYNEQFF

size: .
J: TRBJ1-1
D: TRBD1
V: TRBV19
DNA: TGTGCCAGTAGTGACTCGGGGGCAGGGGGCTACACTGAAGCTTTCTTT
CDR3: CASSDSGAGGYTEAFF

size: .
J: TRBJ2-7
D: .
V: TRBV5-6
DNA: TGTGCCAGCAGCTTGGACCACTCGAAAAATACCTACGAGCAGTACTTC
CDR3: CASSLDHSKNTYEQYF

size: .
J: TRBJ2-7
D: TRBD2
V: TRBV29-1
DNA: TGCAGCGTTGATATGATAGCGGGAGGGGGCCGCGAGCAGTACTTC
CDR3: CSVDMIAGGGREQYF

size: .
J: TRBJ2-2
D: TRBD2
V: TRBV6-2/TRBV6-3
DNA: TGTGCCAGCAGTCCGGGACTACCTGACACCGGGGAGCTGTTTTTT
CDR3: CASSPGLPDTGELFF

size: .
J: TRBJ1-2
D: .
V: TRBV12-3/TRBV12-4
DNA: TGTGCCAGCCAGATTCTAGGGGCGAATGGCTACACCTTC
CDR3: CASQILGANGYTF

size: .
J: TRBJ2-7
D: .
V: TRBV27
DNA: TGTGCCAGCAGTTTGTCGCCCTTGGCTGTACACGAGCAGTACTTC
CDR3: CASSLSPLAVHEQYF

size: once
J: TRBJ1-4
D: TRBD1
V: TRBV4-3
DNA: TGCGCCAGCAGCCGGGGTGACAGGGGCCCGTGGGGGGAAAAACTGTTTTTT
CDR3: CASSRGDRGPWGEKLFF

size: .
J: TRBJ1-3
D: .
V: TRBV27
DNA: TGTGCCAGCAGTTTAACCGCAGGGTTCTCTGGAAACACCATATATTTT
CDR3: CASSLTAGFSGNTIYF

size: .
J: TRBJ2-7
D: .
V: TRBV5-1
DNA: TGCGCCAGCAGCTTGGAGGTCGGGTACGAGCAGTACTTC
CDR3: CASSLEVGYEQYF

size: .
J: TRBJ2-7
D: TRBD2
V: TRBV7-2
DNA: TGTGCCAGCAGCTTTCGGACTAGCGGGTCCCTTAGGAGCTCCTACGAGCAGTACTTC
CDR3: CASSFRTSGSLRSSYEQYF

size: .
J: TRBJ2-2
D: .
V: TRBV27
DNA: TGTGCCAGCAGGCTGATGACAGGGAACACCGGGGAGCTGTTTTTT
CDR3: CASRLMTGNTGELFF

size: .
J: TRBJ1-5
D: TRBD1
V: TRBV6-5
DNA: TGTGCCAGCATCAGAACAGGGGGCATGGGTCAGCCCCAGCATTTT
CDR3: CASIRTGGMGQPQHF

size: .
J: TRBJ2-1
D: TRBD1
V: TRBV9
DNA: TGTGCCAGCAGCGCCGGGACAGGCGGCTACAATGAGCAGTTCTTC
CDR3: CASSAGTGGYNEQFF

size: .
J: TRBJ2-5
D: .
V: TRBV11-2
DNA: TGTGCCAGCAGCCTCGACTCAACCACACAAGAAGAGACCCAGTACTTC
CDR3: CASSLDSTTQEETQYF

size: .
J: TRBJ1-2
D: TRBD1
V: TRBV5-1
DNA: TGCGCCAGCAGCCCTGGGACAGGATATGGCTATGGCTACACCTTC
CDR3: CASSPGTGYGYGYTF

size: .
J: TRBJ2-1
D: TRBD2
V: TRBV2
DNA: TGTGCCAGCAGTGATGCGGGAGGTTACAATGAGCAGTTCTTC
CDR3: CASSDAGGYNEQFF

size: .
J: TRBJ1-5
D: .
V: TRBV10-3
DNA: TGTGCCACCTCTTTTGAGGCGGGTCATCAGCCCCAGCATTTT
CDR3: CATSFEAGHQPQHF

size: once
J: TRBJ1-5
D: TRBD1
V: TRBV7-2
DNA: TGTGCCAGCAGCACCCGGACAGGGTCCAATCAGCCCCAGCATTTT
CDR3: CASSTRTGSNQPQHF

size: once
J: TRBJ2-1
D: .
V: TRBV27
DNA: TGTGCCAGCAGTTCCTCTCCGGGACACCTTTACAATGAGCAGTTCTTC
CDR3: CASSSSPGHLYNEQFF

size: once
J: TRBJ1-2
D: TRBD1
V: TRBV27
DNA: TGTGCCAGCAGTTTTTCGCCTCCGACAGGGGGCTATGGCTACACCTTC
CDR3: CASSFSPPTGGYGYTF

size: .
J: TRBJ2-7
D: .
V: TRBV6-5
DNA: TGTGCCAGCGTCGAGACTCTACTCACCTACGAGCAGTACTTC
CDR3: CASVETLLTYEQYF

size: .
J: TRBJ1-1
D: .
V: TRBV6-2/TRBV6-3
DNA: TGTGCCAGCAGTTACGTGCAGGGTGTAGCTTTCTTT
CDR3: CASSYVQGVAFF

size: .
J: TRBJ1-4
D: TRBD1
V: TRBV6-1
DNA: TGTGCCAGCAGTGATCCGACGCACTGGACAGGGAATGAAAAACTGTTTTTT
CDR3: CASSDPTHWTGNEKLFF

size: .
J: TRBJ2-7
D: TRBD2
V: TRBV7-2
DNA: TGTGCCAGCAACCTGCCGGCTAGCGGGACCTACGAGCAGTACTTC
CDR3: CASNLPASGTYEQYF